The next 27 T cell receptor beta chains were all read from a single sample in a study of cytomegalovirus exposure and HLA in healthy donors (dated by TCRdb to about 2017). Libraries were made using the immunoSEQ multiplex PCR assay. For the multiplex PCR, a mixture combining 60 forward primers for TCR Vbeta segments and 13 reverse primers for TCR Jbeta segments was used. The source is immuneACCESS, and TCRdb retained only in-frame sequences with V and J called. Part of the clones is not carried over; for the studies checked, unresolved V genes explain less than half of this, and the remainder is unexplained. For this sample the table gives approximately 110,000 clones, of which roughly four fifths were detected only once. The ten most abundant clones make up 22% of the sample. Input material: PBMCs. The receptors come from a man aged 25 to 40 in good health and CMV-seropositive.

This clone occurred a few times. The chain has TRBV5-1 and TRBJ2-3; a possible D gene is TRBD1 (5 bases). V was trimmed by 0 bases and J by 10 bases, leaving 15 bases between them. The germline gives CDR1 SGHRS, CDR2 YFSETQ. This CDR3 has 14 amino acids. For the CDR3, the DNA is TGCGCCAGCAGCTTGGGCCATACCGAAGGGGCGCAGTATTTT. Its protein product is CASSLGHTEGAQYF. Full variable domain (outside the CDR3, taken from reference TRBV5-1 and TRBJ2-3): KAGVTQTPRYLIKTRGQQVTLSCSPISGHRSVSWYQQTPGQGLQFLFEYFSETQRNKGNFPGRFSGRQFSNSRSEMNVSTLELGDSALYLCASSLGHTEGAQYFGPGTRLTVL.

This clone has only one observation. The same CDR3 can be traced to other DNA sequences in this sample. In DNA, the CDR3 is TGTGCCAGCTCGGAAGGAGACTATGGCTACACCTTC. Protein sequence: CASSEGDYGYTF. The chain has TRBV5-6 and TRBJ1-2; D uncertain. Trimming took off 7 bases at V and 3 bases at J, with 10 bases between the two ends. The CDR3 length is 12 residues. From germline, CDR1 is SGHDT and CDR2 YYEEEE. Together with reference TRBV5-6 and TRBJ1-2, the CDR3 gives the full variable domain: DAGVTQSPTHLIKTRGQQVTLRCSPKSGHDTVSWYQQALGQGPQFIFQYYEEEERQRGNFPDRFSGHQFPNYSSELNVNALLLGDSALYLCASSEGDYGYTFGSGTRLTVV.

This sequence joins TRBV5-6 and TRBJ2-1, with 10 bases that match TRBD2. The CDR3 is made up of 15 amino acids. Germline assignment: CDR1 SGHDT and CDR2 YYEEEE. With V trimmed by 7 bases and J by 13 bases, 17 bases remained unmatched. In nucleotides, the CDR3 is TGTGCCAGCGACACGCGGGAGCGGGGGGGCCTTTCCCAGTTCTTC. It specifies CASDTRERGGLSQFF.

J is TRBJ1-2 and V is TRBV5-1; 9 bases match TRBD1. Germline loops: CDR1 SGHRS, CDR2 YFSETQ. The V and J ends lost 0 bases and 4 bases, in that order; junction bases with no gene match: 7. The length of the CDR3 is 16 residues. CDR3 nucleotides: TGCGCCAGCAGCTTGGCACCGGGACAGGGAGCCTATGGCTACACCTTC. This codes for CASSLAPGQGAYGYTF.

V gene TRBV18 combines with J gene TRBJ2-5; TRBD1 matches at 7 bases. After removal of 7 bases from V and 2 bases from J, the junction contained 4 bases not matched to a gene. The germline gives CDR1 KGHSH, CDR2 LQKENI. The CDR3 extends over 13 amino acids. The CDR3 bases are TGTGCCAGCTTCCCGGGACAGCAAGAGACCCAGTACTTC. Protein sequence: CASFPGQQETQYF.

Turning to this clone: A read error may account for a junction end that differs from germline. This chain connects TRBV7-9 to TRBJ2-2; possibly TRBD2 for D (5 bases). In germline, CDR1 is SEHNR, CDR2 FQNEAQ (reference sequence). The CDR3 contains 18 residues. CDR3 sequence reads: CSSSYQGGLGSPAGELFF. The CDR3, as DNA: TGTTCCAGCAGCTACCAAGGAGGTCTGGGTTCCCCCGCCGGGGAGCTGTTTTTT.

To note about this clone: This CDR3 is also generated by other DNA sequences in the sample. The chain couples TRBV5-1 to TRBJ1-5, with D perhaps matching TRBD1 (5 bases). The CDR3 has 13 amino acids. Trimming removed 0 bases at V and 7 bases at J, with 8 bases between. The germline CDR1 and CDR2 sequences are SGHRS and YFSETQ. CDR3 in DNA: TGCGCCAGCAGCTTGGACGGGGGACAGCCCCAGCATTTT. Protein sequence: CASSLDGGQPQHF. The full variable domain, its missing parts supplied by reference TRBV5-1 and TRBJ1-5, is KAGVTQTPRYLIKTRGQQVTLSCSPISGHRSVSWYQQTPGQGLQFLFEYFSETQRNKGNFPGRFSGRQFSNSRSEMNVSTLELGDSALYLCASSLDGGQPQHFGDGTRLSIL.

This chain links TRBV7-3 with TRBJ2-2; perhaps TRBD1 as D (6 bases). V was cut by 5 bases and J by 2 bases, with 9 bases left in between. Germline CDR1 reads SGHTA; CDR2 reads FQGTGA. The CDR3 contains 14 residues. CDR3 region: CASSPGHNTGELFF. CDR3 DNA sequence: TGTGCCAGCAGCCCGGGACATAACACCGGGGAGCTGTTTTTT.

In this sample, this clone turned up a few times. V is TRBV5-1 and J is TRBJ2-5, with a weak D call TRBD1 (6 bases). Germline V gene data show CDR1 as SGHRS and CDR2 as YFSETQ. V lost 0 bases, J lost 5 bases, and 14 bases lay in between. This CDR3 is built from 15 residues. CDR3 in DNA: TGCGCCAGCAGCTTGGGGGTGGACAGTGAGGAGACCCAGTACTTC. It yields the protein CASSLGVDSEETQYF.

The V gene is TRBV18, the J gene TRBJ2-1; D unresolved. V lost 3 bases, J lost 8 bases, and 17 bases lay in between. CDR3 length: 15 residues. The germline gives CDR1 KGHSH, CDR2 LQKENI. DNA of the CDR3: TGTGCCAGCTCACCGACACCCCCTGGGCTGGATGAGCAGTTCTTC. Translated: CASSPTPPGLDEQFF.

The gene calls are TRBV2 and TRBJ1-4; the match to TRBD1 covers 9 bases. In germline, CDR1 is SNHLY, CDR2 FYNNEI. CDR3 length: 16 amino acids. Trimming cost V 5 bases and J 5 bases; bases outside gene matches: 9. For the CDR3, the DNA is TGTGCCAGCAGTCCACAACTGACAGGGGGAAATGAAAAACTGTTTTTT. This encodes CASSPQLTGGNEKLFF. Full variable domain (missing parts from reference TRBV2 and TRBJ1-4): EPEVTQTPSHQVTQMGQEVILRCVPISNHLYFYWYRQILGQKVEFLVSFYNNEISEKSEIFDDQFSVERPDGSNFTLKIRSTKLEDSAMYFCASSPQLTGGNEKLFFGSGTQLSVL.

CDR3 amino acids: CASSLAVGGDGYTF. The CDR3 nucleotides are TGTGCCAGCAGCTTAGCGGTAGGCGGGGATGGCTACACCTTC. The chain joins TRBV7-2 to TRBJ1-2; D gene uncertain. The V gene lost 0 bases and the J gene lost 6 bases, with 11 bases spanning the gap. The CDR3 has 14 residues. The germline V gene has CDR1 SGHTA and CDR2 FQGNSA.

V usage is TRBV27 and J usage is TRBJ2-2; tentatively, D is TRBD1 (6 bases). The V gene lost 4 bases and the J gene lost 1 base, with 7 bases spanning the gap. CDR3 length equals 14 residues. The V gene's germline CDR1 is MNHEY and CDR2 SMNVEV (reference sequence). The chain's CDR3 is CASSWGQNTGELFF. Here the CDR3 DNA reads TGTGCCAGCAGTTGGGGACAGAACACCGGGGAGCTGTTTTTT.

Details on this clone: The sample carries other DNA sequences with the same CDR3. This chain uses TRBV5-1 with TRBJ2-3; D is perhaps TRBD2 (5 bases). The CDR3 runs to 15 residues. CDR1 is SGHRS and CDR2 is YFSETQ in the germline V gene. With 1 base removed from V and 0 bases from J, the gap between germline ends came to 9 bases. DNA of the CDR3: TGCGCCAGCAGCTTGAGCGGCGGCAGCACAGATACGCAGTATTTT. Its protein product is CASSLSGGSTDTQYF.

The CDR3 DNA reads as TGTGCCACGAGGGGGGGATCCGCGAACACCGGGGAGCTGTTTTTT. Protein product: CATRGGSANTGELFF. The rearrangement joins TRBV10-3 to TRBJ2-2, with D perhaps matching TRBD2 (7 bases). The CDR3 extends over 15 amino acids. The germline V gene encodes CDR1 ENHRY and CDR2 SYGVKD. Trimming left V 10 bases short and J 0 bases short, with 15 bases between.

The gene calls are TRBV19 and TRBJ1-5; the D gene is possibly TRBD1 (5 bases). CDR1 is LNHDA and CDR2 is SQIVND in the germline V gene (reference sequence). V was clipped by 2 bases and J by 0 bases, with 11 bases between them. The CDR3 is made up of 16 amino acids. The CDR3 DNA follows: TGTGCCAGTAGTATACGGAGACAGAGTAGCAATCAGCCCCAGCATTTT. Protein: CASSIRRQSSNQPQHF.

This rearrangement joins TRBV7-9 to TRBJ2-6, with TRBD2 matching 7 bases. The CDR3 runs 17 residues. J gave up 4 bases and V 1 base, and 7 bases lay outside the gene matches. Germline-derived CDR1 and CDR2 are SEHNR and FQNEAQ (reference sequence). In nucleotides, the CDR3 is TGTGCCAGCAGCTTAGGTTGGGAGGGCTCCGGGGCCAACGTCCTGACTTTC. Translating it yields CASSLGWEGSGANVLTF.

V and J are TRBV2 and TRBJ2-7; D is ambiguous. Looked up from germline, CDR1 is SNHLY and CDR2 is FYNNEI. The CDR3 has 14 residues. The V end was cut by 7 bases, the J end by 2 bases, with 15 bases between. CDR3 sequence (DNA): TGTGCCAGCAATGTGGCAGGATGGGCCTACGAGCAGTACTTC. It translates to CASNVAGWAYEQYF.

The DNA for the CDR3 is TGTGCCAGCAGCATAGGGGGCAGGGATAGCAATCAGCCCCAGCATTTT. The encoded protein is CASSIGGRDSNQPQHF. This chain uses TRBV11-3 with TRBJ1-5, with 7 bases identical to TRBD1. V lost 5 bases to trimming and J lost 0 bases; unmatched junction nucleotides: 7. CDR3 length equals 16 residues. Germline values: CDR1 SGHNT, CDR2 YENEEA.

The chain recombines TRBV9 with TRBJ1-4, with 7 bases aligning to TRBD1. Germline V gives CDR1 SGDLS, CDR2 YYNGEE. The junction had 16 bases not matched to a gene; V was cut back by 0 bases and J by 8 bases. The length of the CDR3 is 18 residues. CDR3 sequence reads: CASSVVIPGGAGGEKLFF. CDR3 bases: TGTGCCAGCAGCGTAGTGATCCCGGGGGGGGCAGGGGGAGAAAAACTGTTTTTT.

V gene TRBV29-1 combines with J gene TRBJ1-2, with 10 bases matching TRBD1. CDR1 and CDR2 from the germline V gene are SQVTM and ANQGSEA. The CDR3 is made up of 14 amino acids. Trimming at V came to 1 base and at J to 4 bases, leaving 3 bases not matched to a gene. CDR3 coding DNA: TGCAGCGTTGAAGGACAGGGGGCGGTCTATGGCTACACCTTC. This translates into CSVEGQGAVYGYTF.

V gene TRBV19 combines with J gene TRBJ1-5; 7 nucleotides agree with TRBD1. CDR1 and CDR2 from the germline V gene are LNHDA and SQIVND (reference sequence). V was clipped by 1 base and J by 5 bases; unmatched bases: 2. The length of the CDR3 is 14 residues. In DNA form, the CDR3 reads TGTGCCAGTAGTATAGGACAGGGCCATCAGCCCCAGCATTTT. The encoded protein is CASSIGQGHQPQHF.

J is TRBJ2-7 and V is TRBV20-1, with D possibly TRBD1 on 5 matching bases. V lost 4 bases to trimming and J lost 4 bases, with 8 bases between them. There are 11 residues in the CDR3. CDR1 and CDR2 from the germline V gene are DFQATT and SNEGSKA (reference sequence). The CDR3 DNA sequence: TGCAGTGCTACAGGGTTGTACGAGCAGTACTTC. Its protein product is CSATGLYEQYF.

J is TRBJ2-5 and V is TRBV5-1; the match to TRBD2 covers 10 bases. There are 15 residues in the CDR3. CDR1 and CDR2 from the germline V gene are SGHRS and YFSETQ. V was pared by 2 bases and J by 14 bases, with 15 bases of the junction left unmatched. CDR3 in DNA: TGCGCCAGCAGCTTACTAGCGGGAACCTCACGGCGTGTCTACTTC. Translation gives CASSLLAGTSRRVYF.

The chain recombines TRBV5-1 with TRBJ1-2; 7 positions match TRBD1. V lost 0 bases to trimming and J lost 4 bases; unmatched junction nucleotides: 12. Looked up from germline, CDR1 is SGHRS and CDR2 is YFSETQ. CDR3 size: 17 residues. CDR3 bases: TGCGCCAGCAGCTTGGCCGTAGGGACAGCAAGGGGCTATGGCTACACCTTC. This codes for CASSLAVGTARGYGYTF.

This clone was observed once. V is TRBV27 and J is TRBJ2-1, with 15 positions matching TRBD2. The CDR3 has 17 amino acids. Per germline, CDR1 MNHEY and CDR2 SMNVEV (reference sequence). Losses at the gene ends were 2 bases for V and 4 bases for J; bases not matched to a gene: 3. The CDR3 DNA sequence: TGTGCCAGCAGTTTAGGACTAGCGGGAGGGTTATACAATGAGCAGTTCTTC. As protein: CASSLGLAGGLYNEQFF.

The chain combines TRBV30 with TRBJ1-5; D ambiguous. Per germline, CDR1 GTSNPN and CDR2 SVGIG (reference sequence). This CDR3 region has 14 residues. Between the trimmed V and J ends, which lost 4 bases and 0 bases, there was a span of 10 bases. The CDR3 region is CAWKLQNSNQPQHF. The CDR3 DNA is TGTGCCTGGAAACTACAAAATAGCAATCAGCCCCAGCATTTT.